This T cell receptor beta chain was documented in a study of blood T cell repertoires in COVID-19. On the study more broadly: Acute and convalescent COVID-19 specimens originated in the United States, Italy and Spain. PBMCs, B-cell-depleted T cells, or T cells were the source of the cDNA or gDNA that made up the material.

As regards this clone: The same CDR3 arises from other DNA sequences in this sample as well.

Per the original methods: The authors estimated nucleated cell counts from reference gene primer amplification. Sequenced by immunoSEQ multiplex PCR; TCRdb stores in-frame clones only, minus some. V, J and clone size are taken as reported in that table, and D and trimming were inferred from the DNA itself. The profile shows 100,000 to 140,000 clones, around four fifths of them singletons. V gave up 4 bases and J gave up 4 bases, with 11 bases separating them. The CDR3 loop spans 14 amino acids. The germline gives CDR1 SEHNR, CDR2 FQNEAQ (reference sequence). Sequencing was performed on peripheral blood. The chain has TRBV7-9 and TRBJ1-5; D perhaps matches TRBD1 (6 bases). The receptor's source is a man between 65 and 80 years old with acute or convalescent COVID-19. CDR3 bases: TGTGCCAGCAGCTCGGACAGCTCGAATCAGCCCCAGCATTTT. Its translation: CASSSDSSNQPQHF.